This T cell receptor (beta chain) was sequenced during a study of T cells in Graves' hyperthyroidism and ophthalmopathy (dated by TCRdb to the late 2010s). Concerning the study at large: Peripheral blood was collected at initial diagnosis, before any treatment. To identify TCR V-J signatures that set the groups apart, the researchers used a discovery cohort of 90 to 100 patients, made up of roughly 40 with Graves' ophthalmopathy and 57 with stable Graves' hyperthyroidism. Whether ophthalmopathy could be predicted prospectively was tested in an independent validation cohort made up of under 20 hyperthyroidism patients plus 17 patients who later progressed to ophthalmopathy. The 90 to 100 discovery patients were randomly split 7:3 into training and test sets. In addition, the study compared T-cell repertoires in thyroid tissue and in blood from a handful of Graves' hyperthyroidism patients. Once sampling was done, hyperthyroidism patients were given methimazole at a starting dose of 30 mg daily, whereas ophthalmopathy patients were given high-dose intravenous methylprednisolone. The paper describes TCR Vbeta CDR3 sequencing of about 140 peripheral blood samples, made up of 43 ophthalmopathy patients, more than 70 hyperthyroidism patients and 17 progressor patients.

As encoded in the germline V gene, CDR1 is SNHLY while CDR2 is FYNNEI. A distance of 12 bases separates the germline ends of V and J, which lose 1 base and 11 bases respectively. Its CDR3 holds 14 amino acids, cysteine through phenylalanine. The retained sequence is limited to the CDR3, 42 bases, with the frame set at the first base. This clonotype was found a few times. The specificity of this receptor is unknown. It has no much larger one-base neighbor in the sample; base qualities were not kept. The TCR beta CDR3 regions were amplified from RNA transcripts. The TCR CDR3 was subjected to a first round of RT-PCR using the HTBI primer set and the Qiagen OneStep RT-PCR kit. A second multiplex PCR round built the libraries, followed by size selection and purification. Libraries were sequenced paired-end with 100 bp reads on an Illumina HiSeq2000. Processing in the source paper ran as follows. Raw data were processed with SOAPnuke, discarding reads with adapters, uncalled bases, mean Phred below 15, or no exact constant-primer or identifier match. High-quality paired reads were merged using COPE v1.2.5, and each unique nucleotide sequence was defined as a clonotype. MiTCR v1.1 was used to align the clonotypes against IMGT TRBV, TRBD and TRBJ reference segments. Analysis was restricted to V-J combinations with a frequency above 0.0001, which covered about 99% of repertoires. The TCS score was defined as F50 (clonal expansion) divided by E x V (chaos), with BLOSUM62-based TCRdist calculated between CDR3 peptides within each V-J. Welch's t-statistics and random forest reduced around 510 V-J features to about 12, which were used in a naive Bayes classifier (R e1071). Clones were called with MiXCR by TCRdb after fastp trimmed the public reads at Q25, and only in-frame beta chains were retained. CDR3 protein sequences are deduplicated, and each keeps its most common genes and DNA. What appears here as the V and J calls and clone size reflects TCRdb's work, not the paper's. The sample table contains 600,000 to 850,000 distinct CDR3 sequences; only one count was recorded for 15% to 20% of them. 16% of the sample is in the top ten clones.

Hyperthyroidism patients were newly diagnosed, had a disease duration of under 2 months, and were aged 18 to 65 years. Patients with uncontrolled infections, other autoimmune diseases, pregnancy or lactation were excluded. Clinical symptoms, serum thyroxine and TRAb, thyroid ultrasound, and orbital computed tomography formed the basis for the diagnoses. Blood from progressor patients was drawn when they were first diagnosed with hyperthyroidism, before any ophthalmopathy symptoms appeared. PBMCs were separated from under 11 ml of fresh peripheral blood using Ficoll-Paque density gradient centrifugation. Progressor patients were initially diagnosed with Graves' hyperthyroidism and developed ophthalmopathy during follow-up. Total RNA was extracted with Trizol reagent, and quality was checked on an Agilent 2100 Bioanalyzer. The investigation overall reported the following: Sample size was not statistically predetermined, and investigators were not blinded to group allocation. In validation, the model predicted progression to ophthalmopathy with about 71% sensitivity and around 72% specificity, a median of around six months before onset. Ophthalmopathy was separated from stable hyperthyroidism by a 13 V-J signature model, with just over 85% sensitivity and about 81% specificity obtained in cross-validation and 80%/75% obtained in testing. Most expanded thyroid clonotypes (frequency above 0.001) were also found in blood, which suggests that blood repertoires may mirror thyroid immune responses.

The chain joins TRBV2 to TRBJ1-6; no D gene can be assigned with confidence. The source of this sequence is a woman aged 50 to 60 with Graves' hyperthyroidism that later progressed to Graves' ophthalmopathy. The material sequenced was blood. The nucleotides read TGTGCCAGCAGTGAAGTGAATAAGAGGACACCCCTCCACTTT. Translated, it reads CASSEVNKRTPLHF.